The next 10 T cell receptor beta chains were all read from a single sample in a study of technical replicates of blood from several donors. Sequencing was performed with immunoSEQ multiplex PCR; in TCRdb, only in-frame clones are kept and a portion is missing. This table holds roughly 72,000 clones, approximately 93% found once. Input material: T cells isolated from PBMCs. Receptors originate from a human donor in good health.

V and J are TRBV28 and TRBJ2-1, with TRBD2 as a possible D gene (5 bases). V lost 7 bases and J 0 bases, leaving 10 bases between the germline ends. Germline V gene data show CDR1 as MDHEN and CDR2 as SYDVKM. CDR3 length: 14 amino acids. The CDR3 nucleotides read TGTGCCAGCAAAGATGACTACTCCTACAATGAGCAGTTCTTC. As protein: CASKDDYSYNEQFF.

The chain combines TRBV9 with TRBJ1-1; TRBD1 aligns across 9 bases. The CDR3 contains 15 residues. J gave up 5 bases and V 4 bases, and 9 bases lay outside the gene matches. The germline V gene encodes CDR1 SGDLS and CDR2 YYNGEE. The DNA of the CDR3 is TGTGCCAGCAGCAGCCGGGACAGGGTCAATACTGAAGCTTTCTTT. This encodes CASSSRDRVNTEAFF.

V and J are TRBV6-1 and TRBJ1-2; a possible D gene is TRBD1 (5 bases). There are 15 residues in the CDR3. CDR1 MNHNS and CDR2 SASEGT come from the germline V gene. V dropped 1 base and J dropped 9 bases, with 18 bases sitting between them. For the CDR3, the DNA is TGTGCCAGCAGTGAAGTGGGGGACTTCCAGAAAAGCTACACCTTC. Protein: CASSEVGDFQKSYTF.

The chain has TRBV9 and TRBJ2-1; TRBD2 might be the D (6 bases). The CDR3 extends over 16 amino acids. With 2 bases removed from V and 5 bases from J, the gap between germline ends came to 17 bases. Germline loops: CDR1 SGDLS, CDR2 YYNGEE. The CDR3, as DNA: TGTGCCAGCAGCGTCGGGGGTAACCTTCTTAACAATGAGCAGTTCTTC. Residues: CASSVGGNLLNNEQFF.

This clone was observed once. This chain links TRBV14 with TRBJ2-7; 7 bases are shared with TRBD2. The trim removed 1 base at V and 3 bases at J, leaving 6 bases unmatched. CDR3 length: 15 residues. Per the germline V gene, CDR1 is SGHDN and CDR2 is FVKESK. CDR3 loop: CASSQVGGSVYEQYF. CDR3 DNA sequence: TGTGCCAGCAGCCAAGTTGGCGGGAGCGTCTACGAGCAGTACTTC.

This sequence joins TRBV5-1 and TRBJ2-1, with 9 bases matching TRBD1. V was pared by 4 bases and J by 5 bases, with 10 bases of the junction left unmatched. The CDR3 contains 16 residues. Germline CDR1 and CDR2: SGHRS and YFSETQ. The CDR3 DNA sequence: TGCGCCAGCAGCCTACCGGGACAGGGAAAGGACAATGAGCAGTTCTTC. Translated, it gives CASSLPGQGKDNEQFF.

The V gene is TRBV19, the J gene TRBJ1-1, with 7 bases lining up with TRBD1. J gave up 5 bases and V 4 bases, and 7 bases lay outside the gene matches. Per the germline V gene, CDR1 is LNHDA and CDR2 is SQIVND (reference sequence). This CDR3 spans 14 amino acids. CDR3 nucleotides: TGTGCCAGTAGTAGGGCGGGGACAGAAACTGAAGCTTTCTTT. Residues: CASSRAGTETEAFF. Supplemented by reference TRBV19 and TRBJ1-1, the full variable domain reads DGGITQSPKYLFRKEGQNVTLSCEQNLNHDAMYWYRQDPGQGLRLIYYSQIVNDFQKGDIAEGYSVSREKKESFPLTVTSAQKNPTAFYLCASSRAGTETEAFFGQGTRLTVV.

V is TRBV11-3 and J is TRBJ2-7; no clear D. The CDR3 runs 13 residues. V was trimmed by 5 bases and J by 6 bases, leaving 14 bases between them. The germline CDR1 and CDR2 sequences are SGHNT and YENEEA. CDR3 nucleotide sequence: TGTGCCAGCAGCCTTTTAACGCGTGGCGAGCAGTACTTC. Protein sequence: CASSLLTRGEQYF.

V and J are TRBV2 and TRBJ2-7; 7 bases fit TRBD2. Per the germline V gene, CDR1 is SNHLY and CDR2 is FYNNEI. The CDR3 is made up of 14 amino acids. After removal of 7 bases from V and 0 bases from J, the junction contained 6 bases not matched to a gene. The CDR3 DNA reads TGTGCCAGCATATGGCTAGCGGACTCCTACGAGCAGTACTTC. Residues: CASIWLADSYEQYF.

The V call is TRBV11-3, the J call TRBJ2-1, with 8 bases matching TRBD1. This CDR3 spans 19 amino acids. The V gene's germline CDR1 is SGHNT and CDR2 YENEEA. Trimming cost V 3 bases and J 2 bases; bases outside gene matches: 15. Here the CDR3 DNA reads TGTGCCAGCAGCTTCCGGGACAGGTCTTTTAACAATGCCTACAATGAGCAGTTCTTC. Protein product: CASSFRDRSFNNAYNEQFF.